Presented here are 25 T cell receptor beta chains from one specimen sequenced in a study of early T cells in non-severe SARS-CoV-2 infection. TCRdb processed the 5' RACE reads anew with MiXCR; each CDR3 protein has one entry. The repertoire holds tens of thousands of distinct CDR3 sequences, with 5.5% to 6.5% as singletons. Sequenced input: whole blood. The receptors come from an adult who was a healthcare worker with PCR-confirmed SARS-CoV-2 infection or an uninfected control (not recorded which).

V usage is TRBV10-3 and J usage is TRBJ1-1; 10 bases line up with TRBD1. Trimming took 10 bases from V and 5 from J; bases not matched to a gene: 10. CDR1 ENHRY and CDR2 SYGVKD come from the germline V gene. The CDR3 covers 14 residues. The chain's CDR3 is CATSTDRGVTEAFF. CDR3 DNA: TGTGCCACCTCGACGGACAGGGGGGTGACTGAAGCTTTCTTT.

This clonotype was seen more than once but under ten times. The CDR3 DNA is TGCAGCGCAGTTGGCACAGATACGCAGTATTTT. Its translation: CSAVGTDTQYF. V is TRBV29-1 and J is TRBJ2-3; D not certain. The V gene lost 7 bases and the J gene lost 1 base, with 6 bases spanning the gap. CDR1 is SQVTM and CDR2 is ANQGSEA in the germline V gene. CDR3 length: 11 amino acids.

This clonotype was counted at least ten times. This rearrangement joins TRBV24-1 to TRBJ2-3, with TRBD2 as a possible D gene (5 bases). Germline-derived CDR1 and CDR2 are KGHDR and SFDVKD. V was cut by 10 bases and J by 5 bases, with 15 bases left in between. The CDR3 spans 13 residues. CDR3 sequence (DNA): TGTGCCACAAAGTCCACGGGATTAGATACGCAGTATTTT. Its protein product is CATKSTGLDTQYF.

This chain connects TRBV29-1 to TRBJ2-7; D is perhaps TRBD1 (5 bases). This CDR3 is built from 12 residues. CDR1 and CDR2 (germline): SQVTM, ANQGSEA. Between the trimmed V and J ends, which lost 4 bases and 6 bases, there was a span of 13 bases. The CDR3 coding sequence is TGCAGCGTTGGGGGCCAGGGCGGCGAGCAGTACTTC. As protein: CSVGGQGGEQYF.

The table lists this clonotype with many counts. The chain carries TRBV20-1 and TRBJ1-2, with unresolved D. CDR1 and CDR2 (germline): DFQATT, SNEGSKA (reference sequence). Trimming stripped 3 bases from V and 8 bases from J, with 7 bases between. The CDR3 runs 10 residues. CDR3 bases: TGCAGTGCTAGGCTCAAAGGCTACACCTTC. Protein sequence: CSARLKGYTF.

This clonotype occurred many times. The chain is built from TRBV4-1 and TRBJ2-7, with a weak D call TRBD1 (5 bases). This CDR3 region has 13 residues. The V and J ends lost 3 bases and 3 bases respectively, with 9 bases between them. Germline V gene data show CDR1 as MGHRA and CDR2 as YSYEKL. The CDR3 spells CASSHVQGYEQYF. CDR3 nucleotides: TGCGCCAGCAGCCATGTTCAGGGCTACGAGCAGTACTTC.

A few counts support this clonotype. The V gene is TRBV7-2, the J gene TRBJ2-3; 13 nucleotides agree with TRBD2. The germline CDR1 and CDR2 sequences are SGHTA and FQGNSA. The CDR3 length is 16 residues. V was clipped by 5 bases and J by 5 bases; unmatched bases: 7. The CDR3 reads CASSLTGTSGVDTQYF. The CDR3 DNA sequence: TGTGCCAGCAGCCTAACCGGGACTAGCGGGGTAGATACGCAGTATTTT.

This clonotype has a count of ten or more. The V and J genes are TRBV30 and TRBJ1-1; unclear D gene. The CDR3 is 11 residues long. The germline V and J ends were trimmed by 1 base and 9 bases, with 9 bases remaining between them. Germline loops: CDR1 GTSNPN, CDR2 SVGIG (reference sequence). DNA for the CDR3: TGTGCCTGGAGTGACGGGCACAAAGCTTTCTTT. Protein sequence: CAWSDGHKAFF.

This clonotype came up a few times. The chain joins TRBV20-1 to TRBJ1-5; D remains unclear. Trimming took 2 bases from V and 0 from J, leaving 5 bases between them. This CDR3 spans 13 amino acids. Germline CDR1 reads DFQATT; CDR2 reads SNEGSKA (reference sequence). The CDR3 DNA follows: TGCAGTGCTAGATTGCCTAGCAATCAGCCCCAGCATTTT. Its translation is CSARLPSNQPQHF.

This clonotype was found many times. V and J are TRBV28 and TRBJ2-2, with D unclear. The V end was cut by 3 bases, the J end by 6 bases, with 17 bases between. The CDR3 runs 16 residues. Looked up from germline, CDR1 is MDHEN and CDR2 is SYDVKM. This CDR3 is CASSFPRQTRPGELFF. CDR3 coding DNA: TGTGCCAGCAGTTTCCCGCGGCAAACAAGACCCGGGGAGCTGTTTTTT.

This clonotype has a handful of counts. J is TRBJ2-5 and V is TRBV12-3 or TRBV12-4; TRBD1 aligns across 7 bases. Trimming at V came to 0 bases and at J to 12 bases, leaving 7 bases not matched to a gene. The length of the CDR3 is 13 residues. CDR3 sequence reads: CASSLAEGTEKYF. DNA of the CDR3: TGTGCCAGCAGTTTAGCGGAAGGGACAGAGAAGTACTTC.

Comment on this clonotype: This could be a read error, since a much larger clone is one nucleotide away. The chain uses TRBV6-4 and TRBJ2-3, with D perhaps given as TRBD1 or TRBD2 (5 bases each). The CDR3 totals 15 residues. Trimming took off 2 bases at V and 1 base at J, with 10 bases between the two ends. Germline-derived CDR1 and CDR2 are MRHNA and SNTAGT. CDR3 residues: CASSDGVGGTDTQYF. For the CDR3, the DNA is TGTGCCAGCAGTGACGGGGTGGGGGGCACAGATACGCAGTATTTT.

Many counts were recorded for this clonotype. The rearrangement joins TRBV18 to TRBJ1-4; no firm D call. Germline V lookup: CDR1 KGHSH, CDR2 LQKENI. V was shortened by 6 bases and J by 6 bases, with 11 bases between the two germline ends. The CDR3 runs 13 residues. CDR3 in DNA: TGTGCCAGCTCTGTCCTATTCGATGAAAAACTGTTTTTT. This encodes CASSVLFDEKLFF.

In its sample, this clonotype was seen a few times. The CDR3 loop reads CASRISGASTDTQYF. The CDR3 coding sequence is TGTGCCAGCAGGATCTCAGGAGCTAGCACAGATACGCAGTATTTT. The chain has TRBV6-6 and TRBJ2-3; no clear D gene. V lost 6 bases and J 0 bases, leaving 13 bases between the germline ends. In germline, CDR1 is MNHNY, CDR2 SVGAGI (reference sequence). CDR3 length: 15 residues.

The rearrangement uses TRBV7-6 and TRBJ2-3, with 8 nucleotides matching TRBD2. Germline V gives CDR1 SGHVS, CDR2 FNYEAQ. The CDR3 contains 16 residues. With V trimmed by 4 bases and J by 2 bases, 8 bases remained unmatched. In DNA form, the CDR3 reads TGTGCCAGCAGCTCCCTGAGCGGGGGCCCCACAGATACGCAGTATTTT. Its translation is CASSSLSGGPTDTQYF.

The chain uses TRBV12-3 or TRBV12-4 and TRBJ2-7; D is unresolved. The CDR3 totals 13 residues. V was cut by 1 base and J by 2 bases, with 6 bases left in between. This CDR3 is CASSLEDTYEQYF. In DNA, the CDR3 is TGTGCCAGCAGTTTAGAGGATACCTACGAGCAGTACTTC.

This clonotype was counted many times. The J gene is TRBJ1-2, the V gene TRBV9; maybe TRBD1 (5 bases). The CDR3 has 14 residues. Trimming stripped 0 bases from V and 6 bases from J, with 12 bases between. The germline V gene has CDR1 SGDLS and CDR2 YYNGEE. This CDR3 reads CASSVEGEAHGYTF. Written as DNA, the CDR3 is TGTGCCAGCAGCGTAGAAGGGGAAGCTCATGGCTACACCTTC.

This clonotype showed up many times. This chain connects TRBV15 to TRBJ2-6, with D hard to call. The V end was cut by 0 bases, the J end by 0 bases, with 6 bases between. The CDR3 extends over 16 amino acids. CDR1 is LNHNV, CDR2 YYDKDF, per germline (reference sequence). The CDR3 sequence: CATSREVFSGANVLTF. In DNA, the CDR3 is TGTGCCACCAGCAGAGAGGTTTTCTCTGGGGCCAACGTCCTGACTTTC.

The rearrangement joins TRBV7-2 to TRBJ2-1, with TRBD1 matching 7 bases. Germline values: CDR1 SGHTA, CDR2 FQGNSA. V shed 4 bases and J 5 bases; nucleotides not matched to a gene: 5. This CDR3 contains 14 residues. CDR3 residues: CASSSRDSNNEQFF. CDR3 nucleotides: TGTGCCAGCAGCTCCCGGGACAGCAACAATGAGCAGTTCTTC. The full variable domain, its missing parts supplied by reference TRBV7-2 and TRBJ2-1, is GAGVSQSPSNKVTEKGKDVELRCDPISGHTALYWYRQSLGQGLEFLIYFQGNSAPDKSGLPSDRFSAERTGGSVSTLTIQRTQQEDSAVYLCASSSRDSNNEQFFGPGTRLTVL.

This clonotype was seen repeatedly, ten times or more. The chain is built from TRBV2 and TRBJ2-3, with TRBD1 matching 7 bases. The CDR3 loop spans 15 amino acids. From germline, CDR1 is SNHLY and CDR2 FYNNEI. V lost 3 bases to trimming and J lost 5 bases; unmatched junction nucleotides: 8. The CDR3 sequence: CASSDNRGAGDTQYF. The CDR3, as DNA: TGTGCCAGCAGTGATAACAGGGGCGCAGGAGATACGCAGTATTTT. Using reference TRBV2 and TRBJ2-3 for the parts outside the CDR3, the full variable domain is EPEVTQTPSHQVTQMGQEVILRCVPISNHLYFYWYRQILGQKVEFLVSFYNNEISEKSEIFDDQFSVERPDGSNFTLKIRSTKLEDSAMYFCASSDNRGAGDTQYFGPGTRLTVL.

The chain uses TRBV6-6 and TRBJ1-5; TRBD1 is a possible D gene (5 bases). The CDR3 has 16 amino acids. Germline CDR1 MNHNY, CDR2 SVGAGI (reference sequence). V lost 5 bases and J 1 base, leaving 15 bases between the germline ends. Here the CDR3 reads CASSPPGRGSNQPQHF. The CDR3 bases are TGTGCCAGCAGTCCCCCGGGGCGGGGGAGCAATCAGCCCCAGCATTTT.

The rearrangement joins TRBV25-1 to TRBJ2-2; 7 nucleotides align to TRBD1. V shed 6 bases and J 3 bases; nucleotides not matched to a gene: 4. This CDR3 comprises 14 residues. From germline, CDR1 is MGHDK and CDR2 SYGVNS. CDR3 in amino acids: CASSPQGDTGELFF. The CDR3 bases are TGTGCCAGCAGCCCCCAGGGGGACACCGGGGAGCTGTTTTTT.

This clonotype has a count of ten or more. The chain links TRBV7-2 to TRBJ1-3; D not resolved. Germline CDR1 is SGHTA and CDR2 is FQGNSA. The CDR3 covers 14 residues. Trimming left V 3 bases short and J 0 bases short, with 6 bases between. CDR3 bases: TGTGCCAGCAGCTTGAAAGTCTCTGGAAACACCATATATTTT. Its translation is CASSLKVSGNTIYF.

This clonotype was seen more than once but under ten times. This chain uses TRBV5-1 with TRBJ1-6; the D is unclear. Trimming stripped 2 bases from V and 10 bases from J, with 19 bases between. Germline loops: CDR1 SGHRS, CDR2 YFSETQ. The length of the CDR3 is 16 residues. The CDR3: CASSLSAPATGSPLHF. As DNA, the CDR3 is TGCGCCAGCAGCTTATCCGCCCCTGCGACGGGATCACCCCTCCACTTT.

This clonotype came up many times. The V and J genes are TRBV20-1 and TRBJ2-1; D is possibly TRBD2 (6 bases). CDR1 DFQATT and CDR2 SNEGSKA come from the germline V gene (reference sequence). Trimming stripped 4 bases from V and 1 base from J, with 23 bases between. This CDR3 has 18 residues. The CDR3 sequence is CSATDPGRGFGSYNEQFF. In nucleotides, the CDR3 is TGCAGTGCTACCGACCCCGGACGGGGGTTTGGTTCCTACAATGAGCAGTTCTTC.